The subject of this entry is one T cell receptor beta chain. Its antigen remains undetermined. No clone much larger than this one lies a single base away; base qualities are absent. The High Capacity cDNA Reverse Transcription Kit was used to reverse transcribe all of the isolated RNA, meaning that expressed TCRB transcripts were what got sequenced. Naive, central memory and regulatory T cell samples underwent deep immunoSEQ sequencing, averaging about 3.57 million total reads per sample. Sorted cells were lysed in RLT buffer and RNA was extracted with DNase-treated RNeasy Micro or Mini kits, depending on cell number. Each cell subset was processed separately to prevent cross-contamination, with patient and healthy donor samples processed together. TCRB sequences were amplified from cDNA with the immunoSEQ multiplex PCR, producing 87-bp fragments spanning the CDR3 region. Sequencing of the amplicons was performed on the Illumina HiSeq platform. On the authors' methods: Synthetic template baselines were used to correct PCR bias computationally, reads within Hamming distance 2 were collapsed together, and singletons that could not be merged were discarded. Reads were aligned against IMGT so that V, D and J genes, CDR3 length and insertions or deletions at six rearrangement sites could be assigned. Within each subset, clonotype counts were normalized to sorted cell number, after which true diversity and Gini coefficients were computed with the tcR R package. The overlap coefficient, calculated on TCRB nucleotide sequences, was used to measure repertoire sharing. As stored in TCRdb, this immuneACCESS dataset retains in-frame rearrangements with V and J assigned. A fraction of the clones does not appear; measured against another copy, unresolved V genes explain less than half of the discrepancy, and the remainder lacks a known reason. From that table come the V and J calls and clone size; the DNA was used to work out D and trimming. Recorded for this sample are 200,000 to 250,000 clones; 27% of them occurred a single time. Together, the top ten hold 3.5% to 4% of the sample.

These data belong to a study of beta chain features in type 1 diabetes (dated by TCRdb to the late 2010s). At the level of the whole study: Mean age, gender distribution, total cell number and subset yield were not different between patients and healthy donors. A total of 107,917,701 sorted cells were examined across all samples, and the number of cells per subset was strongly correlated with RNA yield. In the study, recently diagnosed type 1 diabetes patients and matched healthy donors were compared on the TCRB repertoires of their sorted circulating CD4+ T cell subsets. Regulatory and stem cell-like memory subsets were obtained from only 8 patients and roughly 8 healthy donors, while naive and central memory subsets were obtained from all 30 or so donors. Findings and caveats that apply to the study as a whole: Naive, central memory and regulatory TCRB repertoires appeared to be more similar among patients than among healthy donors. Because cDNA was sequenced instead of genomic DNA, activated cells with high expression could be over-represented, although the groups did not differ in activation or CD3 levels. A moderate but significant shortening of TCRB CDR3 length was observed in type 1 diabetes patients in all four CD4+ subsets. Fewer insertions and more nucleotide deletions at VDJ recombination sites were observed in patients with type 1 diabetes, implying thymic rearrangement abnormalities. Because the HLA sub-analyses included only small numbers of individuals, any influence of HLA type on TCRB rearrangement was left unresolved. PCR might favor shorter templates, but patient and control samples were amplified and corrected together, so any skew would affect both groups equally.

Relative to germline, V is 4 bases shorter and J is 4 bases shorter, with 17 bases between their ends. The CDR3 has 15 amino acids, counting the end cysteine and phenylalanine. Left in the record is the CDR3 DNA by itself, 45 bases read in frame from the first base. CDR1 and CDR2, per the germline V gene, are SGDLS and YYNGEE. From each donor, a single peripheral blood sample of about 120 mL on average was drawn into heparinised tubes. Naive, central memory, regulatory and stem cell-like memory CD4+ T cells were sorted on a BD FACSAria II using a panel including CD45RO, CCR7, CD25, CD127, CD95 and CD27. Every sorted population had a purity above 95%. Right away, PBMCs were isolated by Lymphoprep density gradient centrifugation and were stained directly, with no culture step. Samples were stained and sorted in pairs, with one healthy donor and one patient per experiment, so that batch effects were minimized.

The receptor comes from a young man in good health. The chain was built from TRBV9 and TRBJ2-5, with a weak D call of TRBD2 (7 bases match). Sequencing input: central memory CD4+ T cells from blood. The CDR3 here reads CASSIGPGGAETQYF. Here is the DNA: TGTGCCAGCAGCATAGGTCCTGGGGGGGCAGAGACCCAGTACTTC.